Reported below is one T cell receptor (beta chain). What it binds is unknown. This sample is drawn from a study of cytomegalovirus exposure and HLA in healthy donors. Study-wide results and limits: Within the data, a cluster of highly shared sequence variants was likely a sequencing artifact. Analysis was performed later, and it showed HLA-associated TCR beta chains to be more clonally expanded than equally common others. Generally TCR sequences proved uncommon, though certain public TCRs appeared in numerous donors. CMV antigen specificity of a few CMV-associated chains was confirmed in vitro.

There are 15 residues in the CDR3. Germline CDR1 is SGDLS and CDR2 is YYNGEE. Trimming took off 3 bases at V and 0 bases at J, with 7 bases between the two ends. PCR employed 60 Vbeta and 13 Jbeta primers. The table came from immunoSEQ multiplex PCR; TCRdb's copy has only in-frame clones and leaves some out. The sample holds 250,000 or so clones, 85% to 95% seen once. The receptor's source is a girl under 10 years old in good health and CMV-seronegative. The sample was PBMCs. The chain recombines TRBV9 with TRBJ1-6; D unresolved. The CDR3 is CASSAGGSYNSPLHF. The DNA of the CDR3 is TGTGCCAGCAGCGCCGGAGGCTCCTATAATTCACCCCTCCACTTT.